This TCR beta chain was retrieved from a study of identical twins. Study-level findings and limits: Its conclusions, products of cross-sectional statistical analysis, did not come from following the same donors.

With template switching, a universal primer site was added, and the cDNA carried unique molecular identifiers. A single record per CDR3 protein comes from TCRdb applying MiXCR to the 5' RACE reads. This table holds roughly 1,500,000 distinct CDR3 sequences, about 32% found once. This clonotype showed up many times. Antigen specificity is unknown. The sequenced sample was cord blood. The receptor was derived from a newborn girl in good health.

CDR3 sequence: CASSQVRGSYEQYF. The CDR3 DNA is TGTGCCAGCAGCCAAGTCCGGGGATCCTACGAGCAGTACTTC. The chain combines TRBV3-1 with TRBJ2-7; the D gene is possibly TRBD2 (5 bases). V was pared by 1 base and J by 1 base, with 8 bases between. The CDR3 runs 14 residues. Germline values: CDR1 LGHDT, CDR2 YNNKEL (reference sequence).